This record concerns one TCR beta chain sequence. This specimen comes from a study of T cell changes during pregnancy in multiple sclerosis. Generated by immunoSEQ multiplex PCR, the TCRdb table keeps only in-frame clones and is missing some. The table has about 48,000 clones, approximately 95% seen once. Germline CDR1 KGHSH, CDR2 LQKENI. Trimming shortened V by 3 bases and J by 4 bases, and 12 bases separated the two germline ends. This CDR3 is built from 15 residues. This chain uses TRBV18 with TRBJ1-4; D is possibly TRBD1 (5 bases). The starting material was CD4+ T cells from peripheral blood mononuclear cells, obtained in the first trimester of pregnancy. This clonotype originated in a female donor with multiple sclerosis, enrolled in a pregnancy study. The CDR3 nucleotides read TGTGCCAGCTCACCTTCCTGGCAGGGTAATGAAAAACTGTTTTTT. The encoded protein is CASSPSWQGNEKLFF. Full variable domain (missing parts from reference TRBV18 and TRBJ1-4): NAGVMQNPRHLVRRRGQEARLRCSPMKGHSHVYWYRQLPEEGLKFMVYLQKENIIDESGMPKERFSAEFPKEGPSILRIQQVVRGDSAAYFCASSPSWQGNEKLFFGSGTQLSVL.